This TCR beta chain was recorded in a study of cytomegalovirus exposure and HLA in healthy donors. Overall study: Earlier, 95 million to 120 million unique TCR beta sequences were recovered from about 200 million T cells by an analysis.

Whole-study results and caveats: In vitro checks showed that three CMV-associated chains really do target CMV antigens. Data from an earlier analysis indicated that most TCR beta V segments were productive either about 87% or about 30% of the time.

A note on this clone: As yet, its antigen is unknown.

The PCR was carried out with 60 Vbeta primers and 13 Jbeta primers. The repertoire was sequenced with immunoSEQ multiplex PCR; TCRdb's copy has only in-frame clones and lacks some. The sample yields fewer than 150,000 clones, around three quarters seen once. CDR1 and CDR2 from the germline V gene are SGHRS and YFSETQ. The V gene end was trimmed by 3 bases and the J gene end by 5 bases; junction bases not matched to a gene: 8. The CDR3 runs to 14 residues. The TCR sequence derives from a man between 35 and 55 years old in good health and CMV-seronegative. Material: PBMCs. The rearrangement links TRBV5-1 to TRBJ2-7; 7 bases match TRBD1. The CDR3 sequence: CASSWDSNRDEQYF. Written as DNA, the CDR3 is TGCGCCAGCAGCTGGGACAGTAACCGCGACGAGCAGTACTTC.